This entry lists 28 T cell receptor beta chains sequenced from one sample in a study of cytomegalovirus exposure and HLA in healthy donors. This table comes from immunoSEQ multiplex PCR, and its TCRdb copy is limited to in-frame clones, with some not included. The repertoire consists of 200,000 to 300,000 clones, with 90% occurring once and the leading ten covering approximately 3.1%. Source material: PBMCs. The receptors were sampled from a woman in her 30s in good health and CMV-seronegative.

The genes are TRBV11-3 and TRBJ2-3, with 7 bases lining up with TRBD1. The germline gives CDR1 SGHNT, CDR2 YENEEA. The CDR3 length is 17 residues. The ends lost 5 bases at V and 6 bases at J; junction bases unmatched: 17. CDR3 residues: CASSPTYTGETTDTQYF. The CDR3 DNA reads as TGTGCCAGCAGCCCTACCTATACAGGGGAGACTACGGATACGCAGTATTTT.

The genes are TRBV28 and TRBJ1-1, with D uncertain. CDR1 MDHEN and CDR2 SYDVKM come from the germline V gene. The CDR3 consists of 14 residues. The V and J ends lost 5 bases and 0 bases respectively, with 10 bases between them. This CDR3 reads CASSVTELNTEAFF. CDR3 in DNA: TGTGCCAGCAGTGTAACAGAGTTGAACACTGAAGCTTTCTTT.

V is TRBV2 and J is TRBJ2-5; TRBD2 matches at 10 bases. This CDR3 is built from 15 residues. The V and J ends lost 6 bases and 3 bases, in that order; junction bases with no gene match: 7. The germline gives CDR1 SNHLY, CDR2 FYNNEI. The CDR3 nucleotides are TGTGCCAGCAGCCCAAGGCTAGCGGGAGAAGAGACCCAGTACTTC. Protein product: CASSPRLAGEETQYF.

The chain employs TRBV28 and TRBJ1-4, with no clear D. Germline V gives CDR1 MDHEN, CDR2 SYDVKM. V lost 6 bases, J lost 7 bases, and 24 bases lay in between. The CDR3 extends over 17 amino acids. CDR3 in DNA: TGTGCCAGCAGATCAGGACGGTTCCCCCCTTTTGGTGAAAAACTGTTTTTT. Amino acid sequence: CASRSGRFPPFGEKLFF.

V usage is TRBV30 and J usage is TRBJ2-7; 7 positions match TRBD1. CDR3 length: 14 amino acids. The germline gives CDR1 GTSNPN, CDR2 SVGIG (reference sequence). Trimming took 4 bases from V and 3 from J; bases not matched to a gene: 9. The CDR3 coding sequence is TGTGCCTGGATTTACGGGACAGCAAACTACGAGCAGTACTTC. This gives the protein CAWIYGTANYEQYF.

The chain carries TRBV29-1 and TRBJ2-7; D not resolved. Germline lookup yields CDR1 SQVTM and CDR2 ANQGSEA. CDR3 size: 13 residues. The V gene lost 2 bases and the J gene lost 0 bases, with 8 bases spanning the gap. CDR3: CSVELRDSYEQYF. DNA for the CDR3: TGCAGCGTTGAACTACGAGACTCCTACGAGCAGTACTTC.

The chain is built from TRBV21-1 and TRBJ2-7; TRBD1, the table's D call, was not compared with the DNA. TRBV21-1 is reported as a pseudogene. The CDR3 covers 14 residues. CDR3 in DNA: TGTGCCAGCAGCCCCCCAGTCACCTCATACGAGCAGTACTTC. Translation: CASSPPVTSYEQYF.

The rearrangement joins TRBV19 to TRBJ1-1, with a tentative D call TRBD1 (5 bases). Trimming removed 6 bases from V and 1 base from J, with 9 bases in between. The V gene's germline CDR1 is LNHDA and CDR2 SQIVND (reference sequence). The CDR3 loop spans 13 amino acids. CDR3: CASRRQTNTEAFF. CDR3 DNA: TGTGCCAGTAGACGACAGACGAACACTGAAGCTTTCTTT.

The chain is built from TRBV5-1 and TRBJ2-7, with D possibly matching TRBD2 (7 bases). The CDR3 has 16 amino acids. The V gene's germline CDR1 is SGHRS and CDR2 YFSETQ. Trimming stripped 3 bases from V and 2 bases from J, with 18 bases between. The CDR3 nucleotides are TGCGCCAGCAGCTCGGTAGGGGGGGCACAAACCTACGAGCAGTACTTC. Amino acid sequence: CASSSVGGAQTYEQYF.

This chain connects TRBV28 to TRBJ2-7; 11 nucleotides line up with TRBD1. V dropped 1 base and J dropped 3; count of bases not matched to a gene: 2. The CDR3 is 15 amino acids. Germline loops: CDR1 MDHEN, CDR2 SYDVKM. The DNA for the CDR3 is TGTGCCAGCAGTTTATTAGGGACAGGGGGCTACGAGCAGTACTTC. Protein product: CASSLLGTGGYEQYF.

The CDR3: CAISGGTSGGEQYF. The CDR3 nucleotides are TGTGCCATCAGTGGGGGGACTAGCGGGGGCGAGCAGTACTTC. The rearrangement uses TRBV10-3 and TRBJ2-7, with 14 bases that match TRBD2. Trimming at V came to 4 bases and at J to 6 bases, leaving 2 bases not matched to a gene. CDR3 size: 14 residues. Per the germline V gene, CDR1 is ENHRY and CDR2 is SYGVKD.

The V and J genes are TRBV25-1 and TRBJ2-3, with a possible D match to TRBD2 (6 bases). Germline CDR1 MGHDK, CDR2 SYGVNS. Trimming removed 6 bases from V and 2 bases from J, with 12 bases in between. The CDR3 covers 14 residues. CDR3 region: CASSTGRNTDTQYF. CDR3 DNA: TGTGCCAGCAGCACCGGGAGAAACACAGATACGCAGTATTTT. Full variable domain (outside the CDR3, taken from reference TRBV25-1 and TRBJ2-3): EADIYQTPRYLVIGTGKKITLECSQTMGHDKMYWYQQDPGMELHLIHYSYGVNSTEKGDLSSESTVSRIRTEHFPLTLESARPSHTSQYLCASSTGRNTDTQYFGPGTRLTVL.

This chain uses TRBV6-4 with TRBJ2-2; TRBD2 agrees at 8 bases. CDR3 length equals 13 residues. Looked up from germline, CDR1 is MRHNA and CDR2 is SNTAGT. V shed 6 bases, J shed 5 bases, and the junction held 2 bases outside the gene matches. CDR3 DNA: TGTGCCAGCAGCGGGGGGGAGACCGGGGAGCTGTTTTTT. It yields the protein CASSGGETGELFF.

J is TRBJ2-1 and V is TRBV28; 8 nucleotides match TRBD2. Germline CDR1 is MDHEN and CDR2 is SYDVKM. The CDR3 covers 18 residues. V was clipped by 3 bases and J by 5 bases; unmatched bases: 15. The CDR3 region has the DNA TGTGCCAGCAGTTTCATAGCCCTGGGACTAGAGTCTCACAATGAGCAGTTCTTC. The encoded protein is CASSFIALGLESHNEQFF.

This clone came up a few times. The rearrangement uses TRBV11-2 and TRBJ2-1; 7 bases are shared with TRBD2. This CDR3 comprises 14 residues. Germline loops: CDR1 SGHAT, CDR2 FQNNGV. V was clipped by 7 bases and J by 4 bases; unmatched bases: 7. The CDR3 bases are TGTGCCAGCACCGGGGGGAGTAAATACAATGAGCAGTTCTTC. This sequence encodes CASTGGSKYNEQFF.

The J gene is TRBJ2-1, the V gene TRBV11-2; D remains unclear. Trimming took 8 bases from V and 6 from J, leaving 11 bases between them. The CDR3 spans 12 residues. Germline V lookup: CDR1 SGHAT, CDR2 FQNNGV. The CDR3 spells CASDPVSNEQFF. DNA of the CDR3: TGTGCCAGCGATCCCGTTAGCAATGAGCAGTTCTTC.

The chain uses TRBV11-2 and TRBJ2-7; weak D call: TRBD2 (5 bases). In germline, CDR1 is SGHAT, CDR2 FQNNGV. The CDR3 extends over 15 amino acids. The V and J ends lost 5 bases and 0 bases respectively, with 14 bases between them. The CDR3 DNA reads as TGTGCCAGCAGCAGGACTCAAAAGAGCTCCTACGAGCAGTACTTC. This encodes CASSRTQKSSYEQYF.

The chain carries TRBV5-6 and TRBJ2-3; 7 positions agree with TRBD2. The junction had 13 bases not matched to a gene; V was cut back by 1 base and J by 11 bases. Germline CDR1 SGHDT, CDR2 YYEEEE. The CDR3 length is 15 residues. CDR3 nucleotides: TGTGCCAGCAGCTTGATCGGGGGGAGCACATTGGGGCAGTATTTT. This sequence encodes CASSLIGGSTLGQYF.

V and J are TRBV6-1 and TRBJ2-5; 7 positions agree with TRBD1. Germline V gives CDR1 MNHNS, CDR2 SASEGT. The CDR3 covers 13 residues. Losses at the gene ends were 3 bases for V and 5 bases for J; bases not matched to a gene: 3. The CDR3 DNA reads TGTGCCAGCAGTGAGCCCAGGGGGGAGACCCAGTACTTC. Its protein product is CASSEPRGETQYF.

This clone has more than one count but fewer than ten. The V gene is TRBV6-6, the J gene TRBJ1-4; 12 bases line up with TRBD1. The CDR3 length is 16 residues. CDR1 is MNHNY and CDR2 is SVGAGI in the germline V gene (reference sequence). The junction had 10 bases not matched to a gene; V was cut back by 8 bases and J by 6 bases. CDR3 in amino acids: CASYRGTGGAYEKLFF. The CDR3, as DNA: TGTGCCAGCTACCGGGGGACAGGGGGCGCGTATGAAAAACTGTTTTTT.

The chain couples TRBV5-1 to TRBJ2-2; D remains ambiguous. This CDR3 region has 14 residues. Trimming removed 1 base at V and 6 bases at J, with 10 bases between. Per the germline V gene, CDR1 is SGHRS and CDR2 is YFSETQ. CDR3 in amino acids: CASSLSPWAGELFF. The DNA for the CDR3 is TGCGCCAGCAGCTTGTCTCCTTGGGCCGGGGAGCTGTTTTTT. Complete variable domain (other parts from reference TRBV5-1 and TRBJ2-2): KAGVTQTPRYLIKTRGQQVTLSCSPISGHRSVSWYQQTPGQGLQFLFEYFSETQRNKGNFPGRFSGRQFSNSRSEMNVSTLELGDSALYLCASSLSPWAGELFFGEGSRLTVL.

CDR3 sequence (DNA): TGTGCCAGTAGTATCCTACACGGCCCGGCCCTCAATGAGCAGTTCTTC. Translation gives CASSILHGPALNEQFF. The V gene is TRBV19, the J gene TRBJ2-1; D is undetermined. V was shortened by 3 bases and J by 6 bases, with 18 bases between the two germline ends. This CDR3 is built from 16 residues. Germline CDR1 is LNHDA and CDR2 is SQIVND (reference sequence).

This clone was picked up one time. The CDR3 sequence is CATSRDHGTGANVLTF. DNA of the CDR3: TGTGCCACCAGCAGAGATCACGGGACCGGGGCCAACGTCCTGACTTTC. J is TRBJ2-6 and V is TRBV15; D may be TRBD1 or TRBD2 (5 bases each). Trimming cost V 0 bases and J 4 bases, with 10 bases left between them. Germline V gene sequence: CDR1 LNHNV, CDR2 YYDKDF (reference sequence). The CDR3 sequence is 16 residues long.

The table lists this clone with a few counts. V gene TRBV11-2 combines with J gene TRBJ2-7; D gene uncertain. V lost 0 bases and J 3 bases, leaving 3 bases between the germline ends. CDR3 length: 12 amino acids. CDR1 is SGHAT and CDR2 is FQNNGV in the germline V gene. The CDR3 loop reads CASSLDHYEQYF. In nucleotides, the CDR3 is TGTGCCAGCAGCTTAGATCACTACGAGCAGTACTTC.

This sequence joins TRBV5-1 and TRBJ1-4, with 8 bases lining up with TRBD1. J was trimmed by 4 bases and V by 3 bases; bases with no gene match: 2. This CDR3 region has 14 residues. Germline CDR1 is SGHRS and CDR2 is YFSETQ. The CDR3, as DNA: TGCGCCAGCAGCTCCAGGGGGCTTAATGAAAAACTGTTTTTT. Residues: CASSSRGLNEKLFF.

The rearrangement joins TRBV19 to TRBJ1-1; D unclear. This CDR3 has 15 residues. The V end lost 6 bases, the J end lost 0 bases, and 14 bases lay between the germline ends. Germline loops: CDR1 LNHDA, CDR2 SQIVND (reference sequence). The CDR3 region has the DNA TGTGCCAGTAGCTGGGGAATCGGCATGAACACTGAAGCTTTCTTT. This gives the protein CASSWGIGMNTEAFF.

This clone appeared once. The chain couples TRBV7-2 to TRBJ2-7; D might be TRBD1 (5 bases). This CDR3 spans 14 amino acids. V was shortened by 2 bases and J by 2 bases, with 10 bases between the two germline ends. The V gene's germline CDR1 is SGHTA and CDR2 FQGNSA. The CDR3 here is CASSLPGLTYEQYF. CDR3 sequence (DNA): TGTGCCAGCAGCTTACCAGGGCTAACCTACGAGCAGTACTTC. The full variable domain, completed using reference TRBV7-2 and TRBJ2-7, is GAGVSQSPSNKVTEKGKDVELRCDPISGHTALYWYRQSLGQGLEFLIYFQGNSAPDKSGLPSDRFSAERTGGSVSTLTIQRTQQEDSAVYLCASSLPGLTYEQYFGPGTRLTVT.

The chain links TRBV29-1 to TRBJ2-2; 8 bases line up with TRBD2. CDR3 length: 14 residues. Germline values: CDR1 SQVTM, CDR2 ANQGSEA. Trimming cost V 8 bases and J 7 bases; bases outside gene matches: 12. The CDR3 reads CSTRSGGSGGELFF. The CDR3 DNA follows: TGCAGCACGAGGTCGGGGGGGTCTGGCGGGGAGCTGTTTTTT.